The present T cell receptor beta chain was sequenced within a study of T cells in localized non-small cell lung cancer. The table lists this clone with a few counts. Repertoires were generated with immunoSEQ multiplex PCR, while TCRdb's copy carries only in-frame clones and drops some. The sample lists about 3,400 clones, under 30% occurring once. J lost 0 bases, V lost 1 base, and 6 bases had no gene match. The CDR3 runs 18 residues. CDR1 and CDR2 from the germline V gene are LNHDA and SQIVND (reference sequence). This sample comprised lung tumor tissue, obtained before any cancer treatment. The genes are TRBV19 and TRBJ2-6, with 7 bases that match TRBD1. This TCR was sampled from a female donor over 55 with stage I lung adenocarcinoma. CDR3 sequence: CASSIAGQTNSGANVLTF. The CDR3 bases are TGTGCCAGTAGTATAGCGGGACAGACCAACTCTGGGGCCAACGTCCTGACTTTC.